Listed here are 30 T cell receptor beta chains from one sample, sequenced in a study of shared clonotypes between healthy human individuals. Profiled with immunoSEQ multiplex PCR; TCRdb holds only in-frame clones, not every one. The repertoire includes about 490,000 clones, around 80% of them detected once, and around 12% sits in the top ten. Sequencing was done on a sample of PBMCs. Receptors were obtained from a woman aged 40-49 years in good health. Some clones in this sample may be carry-over from other donors' samples.

This rearrangement joins TRBV11-1 to TRBJ2-2; tentative D call: TRBD2 (5 bases). The CDR3 is made up of 13 amino acids. The ends were cut back, 4 bases at V and 4 bases at J, with 7 bases in the middle. Germline CDR1 reads SGHAT; CDR2 reads FQDESV (reference sequence). CDR3 coding DNA: TGTGCCAGCAGCTCAGGACTCACCGGGGAGCTGTTTTTT. Translation: CASSSGLTGELFF.

The rearrangement uses TRBV2 and TRBJ1-4, with TRBD1 matching 7 bases. The CDR3 totals 17 residues. CDR1 is SNHLY and CDR2 is FYNNEI in the germline V gene. V was clipped by 1 base and J by 4 bases; unmatched bases: 9. Here the CDR3 reads CASSEDWDRGDNEKLFF. The CDR3 bases are TGTGCCAGCAGTGAAGATTGGGACAGAGGAGATAATGAAAAACTGTTTTTT.

The chain has TRBV18 and TRBJ2-2; D unclear. Per germline, CDR1 KGHSH and CDR2 LQKENI. The ends were cut back, 6 bases at V and 3 bases at J, with 14 bases in the middle. This CDR3 has 15 residues. CDR3 in amino acids: CASSRRFGDTGELFF. CDR3 coding DNA: TGTGCCAGCTCGCGAAGATTCGGTGACACCGGGGAGCTGTTTTTT.

The chain joins TRBV12-2 to TRBJ1-4. TRBV12-2 is deemed a pseudogene. This CDR3 is built from 17 residues. CDR3 residues: CASRPGSGTHGNEKLFF. CDR3 DNA sequence: TGTGCAAGTCGCCCTGGCTCTGGGACGCACGGTAATGAAAAACTGTTTTTT.

CDR3: CASSLDNEGYEQYF. CDR3 coding DNA: TGTGCCAGCAGCTTGGACAATGAAGGCTACGAGCAGTACTTC. This chain connects TRBV5-4 to TRBJ2-5; D not resolved. The last part of the DNA fits TRBJ2-7 better; the J call may be wrong. The CDR3 runs 14 residues. Germline V lookup: CDR1 SGHNT, CDR2 YYREEE (reference sequence).

With regard to this clone: One base separates it from a far larger clone, so it is likely a read error. The rearrangement uses TRBV5-1 and TRBJ1-1, with TRBD1 as a possible D gene (6 bases). Germline lookup yields CDR1 SGHRS and CDR2 YFSETQ. V shed 4 bases and J shed 1 base, with 11 bases lying between them. This CDR3 has 14 amino acids. CDR3 coding DNA: TGCGCCAGCAGCGGGCTGACAGGGAACACTGAAGCTTTCTTT. Translated, it gives CASSGLTGNTEAFF.

This clone was seen a single time. This chain joins TRBV10-1 and TRBJ1-1; 10 bases map to TRBD1. V was clipped by 6 bases and J by 5 bases; unmatched bases: 3. Germline CDR1 and CDR2: WNHNN and SYGVQD (reference sequence). The CDR3 spans 13 residues. The CDR3 DNA follows: TGCGCCAGCAGCGGGGACAGGGGTACTGAAGCTTTCTTT. Residues: CASSGDRGTEAFF.

This chain joins TRBV2 and TRBJ2-7; TRBD2 matches at 9 bases. Per germline, CDR1 SNHLY and CDR2 FYNNEI. The CDR3 totals 13 residues. After removal of 7 bases from V and 6 bases from J, the junction contained 7 bases not matched to a gene. This CDR3 reads CASNELAGFEQYF. In nucleotides, the CDR3 is TGTGCCAGCAATGAGCTAGCGGGATTCGAGCAGTACTTC.

The V and J genes are TRBV2 and TRBJ2-5; TRBD2 agrees at 13 bases. CDR3 length: 17 amino acids. In germline, CDR1 is SNHLY, CDR2 FYNNEI. V trimming: 6 bases; J trimming: 2 bases; junction bases outside the gene matches: 9. The CDR3 region is CASSAGLAGPTQETQYF. The CDR3 DNA follows: TGTGCCAGCAGCGCGGGACTAGCGGGACCAACTCAAGAGACCCAGTACTTC.

The rearrangement uses TRBV19 and TRBJ1-2; maybe TRBD1 (5 bases). Germline-derived CDR1 and CDR2 are LNHDA and SQIVND (reference sequence). The length of the CDR3 is 13 residues. Trimming stripped 3 bases from V and 8 bases from J, with 13 bases between. CDR3 region: CASSINGGAGYTF. The CDR3 coding sequence is TGTGCCAGTAGTATTAATGGGGGTGCGGGCTACACCTTC.

The chain links TRBV6-5 to TRBJ2-7; tentative D call: TRBD2 (6 bases). CDR3 size: 12 residues. Looked up from germline, CDR1 is MNHEY and CDR2 is SVGAGI. The V and J ends lost 5 bases and 2 bases respectively, with 7 bases between them. The CDR3 region is CASSGTPYEQYF. The DNA for the CDR3 is TGTGCCAGCAGTGGGACTCCCTACGAGCAGTACTTC.

The chain employs TRBV20-1 and TRBJ2-7; no clear D. The CDR3 loop spans 11 amino acids. The germline V gene has CDR1 DFQATT and CDR2 SNEGSKA (reference sequence). V gave up 2 bases and J gave up 2 bases, with 4 bases separating them. The DNA for the CDR3 is TGCAGTGCTAGACTAGCCTACGAGCAGTACTTC. Encoded protein: CSARLAYEQYF.

The V and J genes are TRBV6-6 and TRBJ2-5; D is undetermined. V dropped 0 bases and J dropped 3 bases, with 8 bases sitting between them. This CDR3 spans 14 amino acids. CDR1 is MNHNY and CDR2 is SVGAGI in the germline V gene (reference sequence). The CDR3 protein is CASSYSQTKETQYF. For the CDR3, the DNA is TGTGCCAGCAGTTACTCACAGACGAAAGAGACCCAGTACTTC.

This chain joins TRBV7-9 and TRBJ2-7, with D maybe TRBD1 (6 bases). V shed 4 bases and J shed 6 bases, with 16 bases lying between them. The CDR3 is made up of 14 amino acids. The germline V gene encodes CDR1 SEHNR and CDR2 FQNEAQ (reference sequence). The chain's CDR3 is CASSSYRELGEQYF. The CDR3 DNA follows: TGTGCCAGCAGCTCATACAGGGAATTAGGCGAGCAGTACTTC.

The chain uses TRBV27 and TRBJ1-2; D call uncertain. This CDR3 region has 16 residues. V was pared by 0 bases and J by 4 bases, with 15 bases between. Germline V gene sequence: CDR1 MNHEY, CDR2 SMNVEV (reference sequence). CDR3 DNA: TGTGCCAGCAGTTTATCGAGGTCAAGGGTTGGCTATGGCTACACCTTC. It yields the protein CASSLSRSRVGYGYTF.

The genes are TRBV7-3 and TRBJ2-3, with a possible D match to TRBD2 (5 bases). The germline gives CDR1 SGHTA, CDR2 FQGTGA. V was pared by 5 bases and J by 4 bases, with 13 bases between. The CDR3 spans 14 residues. The CDR3 DNA follows: TGTGCCAGCAGCCTTCGGGGTTGGGCAGATACGCAGTATTTT. Protein: CASSLRGWADTQYF.

The J gene is TRBJ2-5, the V gene TRBV7-9, with 7 bases lining up with TRBD2. The CDR3 covers 17 residues. Germline CDR1 is SEHNR and CDR2 is FQNEAQ (reference sequence). With V trimmed by 5 bases and J by 7 bases, 19 bases remained unmatched. CDR3 nucleotide sequence: TGTGCCAGCAGCAGCCTAGGATGGCGGGAGTGGGGCCCGACCCAGTACTTC. Protein: CASSSLGWREWGPTQYF. Full variable domain (remainder filled in from reference TRBV7-9 and TRBJ2-5): DTGVSQNPRHKITKRGQNVTFRCDPISEHNRLYWYRQTLGQGPEFLTYFQNEAQLEKSRLLSDRFSAERPKGSFSTLEIQRTEQGDSAMYLCASSSLGWREWGPTQYFGPGTRLLVL.

On this clone itself: This CDR3 is also generated by other DNA sequences in the sample. V usage is TRBV6-5 and J usage is TRBJ1-3; D is perhaps TRBD1 (5 bases). Germline V lookup: CDR1 MNHEY, CDR2 SVGAGI. The CDR3 loop spans 13 amino acids. Trimming removed 9 bases from V and 0 bases from J, with 9 bases in between. Written as DNA, the CDR3 is TGTGCCAGTCCGGACACCTCTGGAAACACCATATATTTT. This gives the protein CASPDTSGNTIYF.

This clone was picked up one time. The chain couples TRBV2 to TRBJ2-3; tentatively, D is TRBD1 or TRBD2 (5 bases each). This CDR3 spans 14 amino acids. The V gene lost 8 bases and the J gene lost 1 base, with 13 bases spanning the gap. CDR1 is SNHLY and CDR2 is FYNNEI in the germline V gene. CDR3 in amino acids: CASLRDGRTDTQYF. CDR3 nucleotide sequence: TGTGCCAGCCTCCGGGACGGGCGCACAGATACGCAGTATTTT.

J is TRBJ1-1 and V is TRBV2; D unclear. With 5 bases removed from V and 7 bases from J, the gap between germline ends came to 14 bases. The CDR3 runs to 13 residues. The germline V gene encodes CDR1 SNHLY and CDR2 FYNNEI. The CDR3 is CASSTESTGEAFF. CDR3 in DNA: TGTGCCAGCAGTACAGAATCAACGGGTGAAGCTTTCTTT.

The genes are TRBV28 and TRBJ2-7, with D maybe TRBD1 (6 bases). The CDR3 covers 14 residues. The V gene's germline CDR1 is MDHEN and CDR2 SYDVKM. Between the trimmed V and J ends, which lost 10 bases and 7 bases, there was a span of 23 bases. CDR3 residues: CATFPGHRNGEQYF. For the CDR3, the DNA is TGTGCCACCTTCCCGGGACACCGAAACGGTGAGCAGTACTTC.

The chain links TRBV20-1 to TRBJ2-3; D not certain. The germline gives CDR1 DFQATT, CDR2 SNEGSKA (reference sequence). Between the trimmed V and J ends, which lost 6 bases and 6 bases, there was a span of 10 bases. The CDR3 totals 11 residues. CDR3 protein: CSAPPSDTQYF. The CDR3 DNA follows: TGCAGTGCCCCCCCCAGCGATACGCAGTATTTT.

CDR3 coding DNA: TGTGCCACCAGCAGAGGCCCGAGCCCCACCACTGAAGCTTTCTTT. Amino acids: CATSRGPSPTTEAFF. The chain links TRBV15 to TRBJ1-1, with D unresolved. The germline V and J ends were trimmed by 1 base and 4 bases, with 13 bases remaining between them. The CDR3 extends over 15 amino acids. Per germline, CDR1 LNHNV and CDR2 YYDKDF (reference sequence). Combining the CDR3 with reference TRBV15 and TRBJ1-1 gives the whole variable domain DAMVIQNPRYQVTQFGKPVTLSCSQTLNHNVMYWYQQKSSQAPKLLFHYYDKDFNNEADTPDNFQSRRPNTSFCFLDIRSPGLGDTAMYLCATSRGPSPTTEAFFGQGTRLTVV.

The rearrangement uses TRBV5-1 and TRBJ1-2; D is unclear. The germline CDR1 and CDR2 sequences are SGHRS and YFSETQ. The CDR3 is 13 residues long. With 3 bases removed from V and 4 bases from J, the gap between germline ends came to 10 bases. The CDR3 DNA sequence: TGCGCCAGCAGCTCGGACCGAAGCTATGGCTACACCTTC. Its translation: CASSSDRSYGYTF.

This chain connects TRBV7-9 to TRBJ2-7; D ambiguous. Trimming took off 8 bases at V and 0 bases at J, with 11 bases between the two ends. Germline values: CDR1 SEHNR, CDR2 FQNEAQ (reference sequence). The CDR3 consists of 13 residues. The CDR3: CASGPGDSYEQYF. The CDR3 nucleotides read TGTGCCAGCGGCCCAGGTGACTCCTACGAGCAGTACTTC.

This clone was counted once. The CDR3 DNA is TGCGCCAGCAGCTTCGCCGGTAGCGGGGAGCTGTTTTTT. This translates into CASSFAGSGELFF. The chain links TRBV5-1 to TRBJ2-2; D is uncertain. Trimming pared 2 bases from V and 7 bases from J, leaving 9 bases between. Germline CDR1 SGHRS, CDR2 YFSETQ. This CDR3 contains 13 residues.

This chain uses TRBV28 with TRBJ1-5; D is perhaps TRBD1 (6 bases). The CDR3 runs 13 residues. V was pared by 11 bases and J by 11 bases, with 22 bases between. Germline V lookup: CDR1 MDHEN, CDR2 SYDVKM. CDR3 nucleotides: TGTGCCGGATTGAAGAGGGGGTACTTGGCCCAGCATTTT. It translates to CAGLKRGYLAQHF.

This chain connects TRBV28 to TRBJ2-7; 11 nucleotides align to TRBD1. CDR3 length: 17 amino acids. CDR1 is MDHEN and CDR2 is SYDVKM in the germline V gene. V lost 4 bases to trimming and J lost 9 bases; unmatched junction nucleotides: 17. The CDR3 spells CASSSPRGTGGFTGQYF. CDR3 bases: TGTGCCAGCAGTTCGCCGAGGGGGACAGGGGGTTTCACTGGGCAGTACTTC.

The rearrangement uses TRBV7-2 and TRBJ1-4; D is undetermined. The CDR3 has 15 amino acids. V lost 6 bases to trimming and J lost 7 bases, with 18 bases between them. The germline V gene encodes CDR1 SGHTA and CDR2 FQGNSA. CDR3 bases: TGTGCCAGCAGTCCGAGGTGGGGAGTCGGTGAAAAACTGTTTTTT. Residues: CASSPRWGVGEKLFF.

V and J are TRBV4-1 and TRBJ2-1; 9 bases are shared with TRBD2. The germline gives CDR1 MGHRA, CDR2 YSYEKL. V lost 0 bases to trimming and J lost 6 bases; unmatched junction nucleotides: 3. The CDR3 loop spans 15 amino acids. CDR3 sequence reads: CASSQDRAGGNEQFF. The DNA of the CDR3 is TGCGCCAGCAGCCAAGATAGAGCGGGAGGCAATGAGCAGTTCTTC.